What follows describes a single TCR beta chain. From germline, CDR1 is SGHNT and CDR2 YYREEE (reference sequence). This CDR3 has 14 residues. Unmatched junction bases numbered 6, after V lost 5 bases and J lost 6 bases. These data are taken from a study of technical replicates of blood from a few donors. The repertoire was sequenced with immunoSEQ multiplex PCR; TCRdb's copy has only in-frame clones and lacks some. Counted here are about 71,000 clones, 80% to 95% occurring once; the ten biggest clones make up 0.41%. The chain links TRBV5-4 to TRBJ2-1; 9 bases match TRBD2. The specimen sequenced was T cells isolated from PBMCs. This sequence originates from a human donor in good health. This CDR3 is CASSSSSGINEQFF. In DNA form, the CDR3 reads TGTGCCAGCAGTTCGTCTAGCGGGATCAATGAGCAGTTCTTC.